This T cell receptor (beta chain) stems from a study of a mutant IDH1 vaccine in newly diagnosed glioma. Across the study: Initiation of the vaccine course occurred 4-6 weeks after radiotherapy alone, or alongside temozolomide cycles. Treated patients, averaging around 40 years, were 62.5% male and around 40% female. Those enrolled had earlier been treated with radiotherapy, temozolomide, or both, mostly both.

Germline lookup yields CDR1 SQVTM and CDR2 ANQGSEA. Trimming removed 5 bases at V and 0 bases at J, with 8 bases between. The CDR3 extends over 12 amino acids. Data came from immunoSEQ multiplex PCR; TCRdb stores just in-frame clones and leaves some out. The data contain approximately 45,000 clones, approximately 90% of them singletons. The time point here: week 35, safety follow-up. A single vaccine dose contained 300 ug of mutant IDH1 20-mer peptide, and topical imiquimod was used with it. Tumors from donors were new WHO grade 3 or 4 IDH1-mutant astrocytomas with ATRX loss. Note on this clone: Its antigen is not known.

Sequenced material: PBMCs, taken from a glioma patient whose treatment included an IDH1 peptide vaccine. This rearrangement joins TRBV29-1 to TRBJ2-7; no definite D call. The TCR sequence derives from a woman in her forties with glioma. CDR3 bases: TGCAGCGTTCGTGAGGTCTCCTACGAGCAGTACTTC. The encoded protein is CSVREVSYEQYF.